The 26 T cell receptor beta chains reported below all come from one sample, sequenced in a study of blood T cell repertoires in COVID-19. Repertoires were generated with immunoSEQ multiplex PCR, while TCRdb's copy carries only in-frame clones and drops some. This sample carries approximately 160,000 clones, around 84% of them seen once, and the ten largest clones take around 7%. The sequenced sample was peripheral blood. The source of these receptors is a man aged 45-65 years with active or convalescent COVID-19.

This chain links TRBV9 with TRBJ2-1; 7 nucleotides line up with TRBD2. V gave up 3 bases and J gave up 1 base; unmatched junction bases: 4. Germline CDR1 SGDLS, CDR2 YYNGEE. The CDR3 has 15 residues. The CDR3 sequence: CASSGGLPSYNEQFF. CDR3 nucleotides: TGTGCCAGCAGCGGGGGACTACCTTCCTACAATGAGCAGTTCTTC.

This rearrangement joins TRBV11-2 to TRBJ1-5; D is undetermined. The V gene lost 8 bases and the J gene lost 3 bases, with 11 bases spanning the gap. Per germline, CDR1 SGHAT and CDR2 FQNNGV. The CDR3 spans 13 residues. CDR3: CASGLQVNQPQHF. Written as DNA, the CDR3 is TGTGCCAGCGGTCTTCAGGTCAATCAGCCCCAGCATTTT.

This clone occurred a few times. The chain carries TRBV5-1 and TRBJ2-3; TRBD1 agrees at 7 bases. Germline CDR1 and CDR2: SGHRS and YFSETQ. Trimming removed 4 bases from V and 1 base from J; junction bases left unmatched: 9. The CDR3 spans 16 residues. Written as DNA, the CDR3 is TGCGCCAGCAGCCCAGCCCTTACAGGGGGCACAGATACGCAGTATTTT. This gives the protein CASSPALTGGTDTQYF.

This chain uses TRBV14 with TRBJ1-2; no clear D gene. V lost 4 bases and J 2 bases, leaving 11 bases between the germline ends. The germline V gene has CDR1 SGHDN and CDR2 FVKESK. CDR3 length: 14 residues. The CDR3 region has the DNA TGTGCCAGCAGCCCAATTTCCGGGAACTATGGCTACACCTTC. It specifies CASSPISGNYGYTF.

In regard to this clone: The same CDR3 is also encoded by other DNA sequences in this sample. The V gene is TRBV6-5, the J gene TRBJ1-6, with TRBD1 matching 9 bases. The germline gives CDR1 MNHEY, CDR2 SVGAGI. V was clipped by 5 bases and J by 7 bases; unmatched bases: 6. The CDR3 consists of 15 residues. This CDR3 is CASSSPGQGNSPLHF. CDR3 DNA sequence: TGTGCCAGCAGTAGTCCGGGACAGGGAAATTCACCCCTCCACTTT.

V is TRBV28 and J is TRBJ2-7; a possible D gene is TRBD2 (5 bases). Trimming stripped 7 bases from V and 3 bases from J, with 13 bases between. CDR1 and CDR2 (germline): MDHEN, SYDVKM. The CDR3 loop spans 13 amino acids. As DNA, the CDR3 is TGTGCCAGCAAAGGATCCCGGGACTACGAGCAGTACTTC. This encodes CASKGSRDYEQYF.

The chain uses TRBV5-1 and TRBJ2-2; D is unclear. The CDR3 contains 11 residues. Between the trimmed V and J ends, which lost 2 bases and 6 bases, there was a span of 2 bases. The germline V gene has CDR1 SGHRS and CDR2 YFSETQ. CDR3 DNA: TGCGCCAGCAGCTTCGCCGGGGAGCTGTTTTTT. Translated, it gives CASSFAGELFF.

This clone was seen once. This chain connects TRBV27 to TRBJ1-4; D not certain. CDR1 and CDR2 (germline): MNHEY, SMNVEV (reference sequence). The CDR3 loop spans 18 amino acids. Trimming removed 6 bases at V and 0 bases at J, with 20 bases between. This CDR3 is CASRMTYLPVTTNEKLFF. CDR3 nucleotides: TGTGCCAGCAGAATGACATATCTCCCGGTTACAACTAATGAAAAACTGTTTTTT.

This chain connects TRBV18 to TRBJ1-4, with D perhaps TRBD1 (6 bases). Trimming took off 3 bases at V and 10 bases at J, with 15 bases between the two ends. The CDR3 extends over 14 amino acids. Germline V gene sequence: CDR1 KGHSH, CDR2 LQKENI. As DNA, the CDR3 is TGTGCCAGCTCACCCCCGGAGGGGGGGTCAAAACTGTTTTTT. As protein: CASSPPEGGSKLFF.

Points on this clone: Compared with germline, one end of the junction differs, possibly owing to a read error. The V gene is TRBV7-7, the J gene TRBJ2-5; D may be TRBD2 (6 bases). The length of the CDR3 is 15 residues. CDR1 SSHAT and CDR2 FNYEAQ come from the germline V gene (reference sequence). CDR3 residues: CASSVGQGGLETQYF. CDR3 DNA sequence: TGTGCTAGCAGCGTTGGACAAGGAGGGTTAGAGACCCAGTACTTC.

This clone is a singleton in its sample. This chain joins TRBV10-3 and TRBJ1-4; D possibly corresponds to TRBD1 (6 bases). Trimming left V 6 bases short and J 7 bases short, with 15 bases between. The CDR3 contains 14 residues. Germline assignment: CDR1 ENHRY and CDR2 SYGVKD. The CDR3 DNA reads TGTGCCATCAGCGGGAAACAGGGACCTGAAAAACTGTTTTTT. It yields the protein CAISGKQGPEKLFF.

This chain joins TRBV10-3 and TRBJ1-2, with unresolved D. Germline-derived CDR1 and CDR2 are ENHRY and SYGVKD. The V end lost 0 bases, the J end lost 2 bases, and 10 bases lay between the germline ends. The CDR3 loop spans 15 amino acids. CDR3 DNA: TGTGCCATCAGTGAGTCAGGAGGCAAAAACTATGGCTACACCTTC. Translating gives CAISESGGKNYGYTF.

There are a few counts of this clone. This chain joins TRBV19 and TRBJ2-7, with TRBD1 as a possible D gene (5 bases). The CDR3 length is 14 residues. Germline loops: CDR1 LNHDA, CDR2 SQIVND (reference sequence). Trimming took 3 bases from V and 3 from J, leaving 12 bases between them. CDR3 sequence reads: CASSIATTDYEQYF. The CDR3, as DNA: TGTGCCAGTAGTATCGCCACGACAGACTACGAGCAGTACTTC.

This rearrangement joins TRBV25-1 to TRBJ1-1; unclear D gene. V lost 2 bases to trimming and J lost 6 bases, with 10 bases between them. Germline-derived CDR1 and CDR2 are MGHDK and SYGVNS. There are 13 residues in the CDR3. This chain's CDR3 is CASSEPYGSEAFF. CDR3 coding DNA: TGTGCCAGCAGTGAACCATATGGCTCTGAAGCTTTCTTT.

The chain joins TRBV5-8 to TRBJ1-2; no firm D call. Germline CDR1 is SGHTS and CDR2 is YDEGEE. There are 14 residues in the CDR3. Deletions cut 2 bases from V and 4 bases from J, with 12 bases between. CDR3: CASSLSKVGYGYTF. For the CDR3, the DNA is TGTGCCAGCAGCTTATCTAAAGTCGGCTATGGCTACACCTTC. Complete variable domain (other parts from reference TRBV5-8 and TRBJ1-2): EAGVTQSPTHLIKTRGQQATLRCSPISGHTSVYWYQQALGLGLQFLLWYDEGEERNRGNFPPRFSGRQFPNYSSELNVNALELEDSALYLCASSLSKVGYGYTFGSGTRLTVV.

This rearrangement joins TRBV4-3 to TRBJ1-5; 11 nucleotides match TRBD1. Trimming removed 2 bases from V and 5 bases from J; junction bases left unmatched: 14. The CDR3 covers 19 residues. Germline CDR1 and CDR2: LGHNA and YSLEER. The CDR3 nucleotides are TGCGCCAGCAGCCAAAGCCGGGACAGGGGGATAGTAAGTTATCAGCCCCAGCATTTT. It encodes CASSQSRDRGIVSYQPQHF.

The rearrangement uses TRBV5-1 and TRBJ1-6; the match to TRBD1 covers 9 bases. After removal of 0 bases from V and 9 bases from J, the junction contained 1 base not matched to a gene. Germline V CDR1 and CDR2: SGHRS, YFSETQ. CDR3 length: 14 amino acids. CDR3 DNA sequence: TGCGCCAGCAGCTTGGAACAGGGGGCTTCACCCCTCCACTTT. Amino acid sequence: CASSLEQGASPLHF.

This sequence joins TRBV15 and TRBJ2-1; 11 bases map to TRBD2. The CDR3 length is 18 residues. V lost 3 bases and J lost 2; bases outside the gene matches: 9. Looked up from germline, CDR1 is LNHNV and CDR2 is YYDKDF (reference sequence). CDR3 amino acids: CATSRFPELAGAYNEQFF. DNA of the CDR3: TGTGCCACCAGCAGGTTCCCCGAACTAGCGGGGGCCTACAATGAGCAGTTCTTC.

The chain is built from TRBV11-3 and TRBJ2-1; TRBD1 is a possible D gene (6 bases). The CDR3 has 14 amino acids. Trimming took 3 bases from V and 5 from J, leaving 11 bases between them. Looked up from germline, CDR1 is SGHNT and CDR2 is YENEEA. The CDR3 bases are TGTGCCAGCAGCTTCCGACGACAGGACAATGAGCAGTTCTTC. Its protein product is CASSFRRQDNEQFF.

This sequence joins TRBV1 and TRBJ2-4; the D call in the table, TRBD2, was not verified against the DNA. TRBV1 is an annotated pseudogene. CDR3 length: 20 residues. CDR3 in amino acids: CTSSQRFPGLAVIAKNIQYF. Here the CDR3 DNA reads TGCACCAGCAGCCAGCGATTCCCGGGACTAGCGGTGATAGCCAAAAACATTCAGTACTTC.

The chain joins TRBV29-1 to TRBJ1-2; D remains ambiguous. Trimming shortened V by 4 bases and J by 6 bases, and 9 bases separated the two germline ends. This CDR3 is built from 11 residues. Per the germline V gene, CDR1 is SQVTM and CDR2 is ANQGSEA. This CDR3 is CSVAGVDGYTF. CDR3 DNA sequence: TGCAGCGTTGCGGGAGTCGATGGCTACACCTTC.

The chain joins TRBV4-2 to TRBJ2-5; 9 bases agree with TRBD2. The CDR3 has 17 residues. J gave up 4 bases and V 0 bases, and 9 bases lay outside the gene matches. CDR1 and CDR2 from the germline V gene are LGHNA and YNFKEQ. DNA of the CDR3: TGTGCCAGCAGCCAAGAGGGAAGGCGGGGGGGTGGAGAGACCCAGTACTTC. It encodes CASSQEGRRGGGETQYF.

The CDR3, as DNA: TGTGCCAGCAGCGAGACAAGGGGGGGTGGCTACGAGCAGTACTTC. This translates into CASSETRGGGYEQYF. The V gene is TRBV6-5, the J gene TRBJ2-7, with D possibly matching TRBD2 (7 bases). The germline V and J ends were trimmed by 6 bases and 3 bases, with 18 bases remaining between them. The CDR3 spans 15 residues. Germline lookup yields CDR1 MNHEY and CDR2 SVGAGI.

The J gene is TRBJ2-2, the V gene TRBV9, with 10 bases fitting TRBD2. J gave up 4 bases and V 4 bases, and 10 bases lay outside the gene matches. Per germline, CDR1 SGDLS and CDR2 YYNGEE. The CDR3 is 17 amino acids. DNA for the CDR3: TGTGCCAGCAGCAGAAGGACTAGCGGATTGGGCACCGGGGAGCTGTTTTTT. Translated: CASSRRTSGLGTGELFF. The full variable domain, completed using reference TRBV9 and TRBJ2-2, is DSGVTQTPKHLITATGQRVTLRCSPRSGDLSVYWYQQSLDQGLQFLIQYYNGEERAKGNILERFSAQQFPDLHSELNLSSLELGDSALYFCASSRRTSGLGTGELFFGEGSRLTVL.

The chain uses TRBV4-1 and TRBJ1-5; 7 positions agree with TRBD1. The CDR3 loop spans 14 amino acids. V lost 6 bases to trimming and J lost 9 bases; unmatched junction nucleotides: 11. Germline V gene lookup returns CDR1 MGHRA and CDR2 YSYEKL. The CDR3 loop is CASSSGTALRPQHF. CDR3 DNA sequence: TGCGCCAGCAGTTCCGGGACAGCTTTACGGCCCCAGCATTTT.

The CDR3 coding sequence is TGCGCCAGCAGCTTTGAGGGAATCGCAACTAATGAAAAACTGTTTTTT. Translated, it gives CASSFEGIATNEKLFF. V usage is TRBV5-1 and J usage is TRBJ1-4; D gene uncertain. Looked up from germline, CDR1 is SGHRS and CDR2 is YFSETQ. The CDR3 extends over 16 amino acids. Trimming shortened V by 2 bases and J by 0 bases, and 11 bases separated the two germline ends.